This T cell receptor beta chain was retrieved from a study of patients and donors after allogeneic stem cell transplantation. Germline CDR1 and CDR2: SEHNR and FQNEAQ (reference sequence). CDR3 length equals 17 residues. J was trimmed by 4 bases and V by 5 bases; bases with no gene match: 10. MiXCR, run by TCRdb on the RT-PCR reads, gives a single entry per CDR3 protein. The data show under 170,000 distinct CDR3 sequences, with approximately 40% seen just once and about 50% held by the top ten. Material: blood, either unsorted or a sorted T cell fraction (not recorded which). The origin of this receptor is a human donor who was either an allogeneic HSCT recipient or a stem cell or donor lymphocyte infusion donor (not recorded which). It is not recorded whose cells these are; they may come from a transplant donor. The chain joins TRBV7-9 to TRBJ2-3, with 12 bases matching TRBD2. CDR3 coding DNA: TGTGCCAGCAGCCCCCGACTAGCGGGGGCCAGAGCAGATACGCAGTATTTT. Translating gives CASSPRLAGARADTQYF.